This T cell receptor beta chain comes out of a study of T cell responses to AZD1222 COVID-19 vaccine. Study-level background: Some second doses came at about 4 weeks and others at about 12 weeks; these were pooled.

This CDR3 contains 15 residues. V dropped 4 bases and J dropped 6; count of bases not matched to a gene: 8. Germline CDR1 MGHDK, CDR2 SYGVNS. In regard to this clone: Its antigen is unknown.

Study-wide results and caveats: The sample set comprised mostly white British donors with more females, and clonal diversity was possibly underestimated. When two AZD1222 doses had been given, Spike-specific TCR breadth and depth rose.

Sequenced by immunoSEQ multiplex PCR; TCRdb stores in-frame clones only, minus some. The top ten clones hold less than 6% of a sample with around 110,000 clones, almost 90% of them seen once. This sequence originates from an adult in good health. The chain employs TRBV25-1 and TRBJ2-7; 11 nucleotides line up with TRBD2. The sample consisted of peripheral blood, taken on day 0 of AZD1222 vaccination. The CDR3 nucleotides read TGTGCCAGCAGTGGATTTCTAGCGGGAGGACGCGAGCAGTACTTC. Amino acid sequence: CASSGFLAGGREQYF.